These 28 T cell receptor beta chains originate from one sample sequenced in a study of control samples from healthy donors and cancer patients (dated by TCRdb to the early 2020s). The library was generated by the immunoSEQ multiplex PCR assay. In TCRdb, the immuneACCESS table is reduced to in-frame sequences with V and J assigned. These tables do not hold every clone; where another copy was compared, an unresolved V gene accounts for under half, and the others remain unexplained. Here the sample has about 140,000 clones; 85% to 95% occur a single time. Of the sample, around 13% falls within the top ten clones. The material sequenced was blood. These receptors came from a middle-aged man in good health.

V usage is TRBV6-5 and J usage is TRBJ1-2; 7 nucleotides align to TRBD1. J gave up 8 bases and V 1 base, and 7 bases lay outside the gene matches. CDR3 length: 14 amino acids. Germline CDR1 and CDR2: MNHEY and SVGAGI. Here the CDR3 reads CASSYFKGGSGYTF. The CDR3 DNA is TGTGCCAGCAGTTACTTCAAAGGGGGCTCCGGCTACACCTTC.

The chain joins TRBV30 to TRBJ2-1; D could derive from TRBD1 or TRBD2 (5 bases each). This CDR3 has 12 amino acids. Germline loops: CDR1 GTSNPN, CDR2 SVGIG (reference sequence). V was pared by 0 bases and J by 9 bases, with 9 bases between. The CDR3 nucleotides are TGTGCCTGGAGTGTACAGAGGGGTGAGCAGTTCTTC. Its protein is CAWSVQRGEQFF.

This clone came up once. This chain links TRBV7-3 with TRBJ1-1, with D hard to call. Germline CDR1 reads SGHTA; CDR2 reads FQGTGA. Between the trimmed V and J ends, which lost 5 bases and 1 base, there was a span of 8 bases. This CDR3 has 13 amino acids. This chain's CDR3 is CASSRNENTEAFF. The CDR3 DNA reads as TGTGCCAGCAGCCGGAATGAGAACACTGAAGCTTTCTTT.

A single count supports this clone. The CDR3 protein is CASSPRLNTEAFF. Written as DNA, the CDR3 is TGTGCCAGCAGCCCTAGATTGAACACTGAAGCTTTCTTT. V and J are TRBV7-6 and TRBJ1-1; D is undetermined. Per germline, CDR1 SGHVS and CDR2 FNYEAQ. This CDR3 has 13 residues. V was clipped by 5 bases and J by 0 bases, with 7 bases between them.

This chain connects TRBV19 to TRBJ2-7, with a tentative D call TRBD2 (5 bases). Germline CDR1 is LNHDA and CDR2 is SQIVND (reference sequence). V lost 4 bases and J lost 5, with 15 bases in between. The CDR3 consists of 14 residues. The CDR3 is CASSTRAGFNEQYF. The CDR3 nucleotides are TGTGCCAGTAGTACGAGGGCCGGGTTTAACGAGCAGTACTTC.

J is TRBJ2-7 and V is TRBV7-2; TRBD1 aligns across 7 bases. Trimming removed 1 base from V and 4 bases from J; junction bases left unmatched: 7. The CDR3 is made up of 15 amino acids. Germline V CDR1 and CDR2: SGHTA, FQGNSA. The DNA of the CDR3 is TGTGCCAGCAGCTTAGGCGCCGGGACAGCTTACGAGCAGTACTTC. Protein sequence: CASSLGAGTAYEQYF.

The chain carries TRBV24-1 and TRBJ2-1; D gene unclear. Germline-derived CDR1 and CDR2 are KGHDR and SFDVKD. Between the trimmed V and J ends, which lost 2 bases and 8 bases, there was a span of 18 bases. CDR3 length equals 16 residues. The CDR3 region is CATSDSLKGSVHEQFF. The CDR3 DNA reads TGTGCCACCAGTGATTCGCTCAAAGGCTCCGTACATGAGCAGTTCTTC.

The chain has TRBV10-3 and TRBJ1-4, with TRBD1 as a possible D gene (6 bases). This CDR3 region has 15 residues. V was shortened by 11 bases and J by 3 bases, with 19 bases between the two germline ends. Germline CDR1 and CDR2: ENHRY and SYGVKD. In DNA, the CDR3 is TGTGCCCCCAAACAGGGCCTGTGTTCTAATGAAAAACTGTTTTTT. This encodes CAPKQGLCSNEKLFF.

This chain joins TRBV5-1 and TRBJ2-4; D may be TRBD1 (6 bases). In germline, CDR1 is SGHRS, CDR2 YFSETQ. Trimming shortened V by 2 bases and J by 7 bases, and 13 bases separated the two germline ends. This CDR3 comprises 14 residues. The DNA for the CDR3 is TGCGCCAGCAGCTTCTTTCCAGGGGTGAACATTCAGTACTTC. Translation: CASSFFPGVNIQYF.

The genes are TRBV5-8 and TRBJ2-1, with 8 positions matching TRBD2. The CDR3 consists of 17 residues. V lost 0 bases and J lost 7; bases outside the gene matches: 12. Germline values: CDR1 SGHTS, CDR2 YDEGEE. CDR3: CASSLGRGGVLNNEQFF. The CDR3 DNA reads as TGTGCCAGCAGCTTGGGTCGGGGGGGAGTTCTGAATAATGAGCAGTTCTTC.

The gene calls are TRBV5-1 and TRBJ1-1, with a weak D call TRBD1 (5 bases). Per germline, CDR1 SGHRS and CDR2 YFSETQ. The CDR3 runs to 12 residues. Trimming shortened V by 4 bases and J by 6 bases, and 10 bases separated the two germline ends. The CDR3 protein is CASSPGGSEAFF. CDR3 DNA: TGCGCCAGCAGCCCCGGGGGATCTGAAGCTTTCTTT.

This chain uses TRBV10-3 with TRBJ1-1; tentative D call: TRBD1 (5 bases). V lost 7 bases and J lost 0, with 9 bases in between. From germline, CDR1 is ENHRY and CDR2 SYGVKD. The CDR3 is 13 residues long. CDR3 sequence: CAIMGGMNTEAFF. The DNA for the CDR3 is TGTGCCATCATGGGGGGGATGAACACTGAAGCTTTCTTT.

The CDR3 region has the DNA TGTGCCAGCTACTTTGGGGGGTCCTACAATGAGCAGTTCTTC. It encodes CASYFGGSYNEQFF. The gene calls are TRBV28 and TRBJ2-1; a weak D match, TRBD2 (6 bases). CDR3 length: 14 residues. Germline values: CDR1 MDHEN, CDR2 SYDVKM. The germline V and J ends were trimmed by 8 bases and 1 base, with 12 bases remaining between them.

The rearrangement uses TRBV11-2 and TRBJ1-4, with TRBD1 matching 7 bases. With V trimmed by 2 bases and J by 6 bases, 9 bases remained unmatched. CDR3 length: 16 amino acids. Germline V gene data show CDR1 as SGHAT and CDR2 as FQNNGV. The CDR3 is CASSLFHGTADEKLFF. The CDR3 bases are TGTGCCAGCAGCTTATTTCACGGGACAGCCGATGAAAAACTGTTTTTT. The variable domain in full, completed from reference TRBV11-2 and TRBJ1-4, reads EAGVAQSPRYKIIEKRQSVAFWCNPISGHATLYWYQQILGQGPKLLIQFQNNGVVDDSQLPKDRFSAERLKGVDSTLKIQPAKLEDSAVYLCASSLFHGTADEKLFFGSGTQLSVL.

This rearrangement joins TRBV6-6 to TRBJ2-7; D not certain. Trimming removed 0 bases from V and 0 bases from J, with 9 bases in between. The CDR3 length is 15 residues. CDR1 and CDR2 from the germline V gene are MNHNY and SVGAGI (reference sequence). CDR3 bases: TGTGCCAGCAGTTACTCCCCAGAGAGCTCCTACGAGCAGTACTTC. Its translation: CASSYSPESSYEQYF.

The rearrangement links TRBV10-3 to TRBJ1-2, with 9 bases aligning to TRBD1. The CDR3 runs to 14 residues. The germline CDR1 and CDR2 sequences are ENHRY and SYGVKD. V trimming: 5 bases; J trimming: 8 bases; junction bases outside the gene matches: 9. The CDR3 spells CAISNAGTGNGYTF. In DNA form, the CDR3 reads TGTGCCATCAGTAACGCCGGGACAGGGAACGGCTACACCTTC.

The rearrangement links TRBV4-3 to TRBJ2-3; D is unclear. CDR1 and CDR2 from the germline V gene are LGHNA and YSLEER. V gave up 0 bases and J gave up 2 bases, with 6 bases separating them. This CDR3 has 14 amino acids. The CDR3 spells CASSQDFLTDTQYF. The CDR3 DNA is TGCGCCAGCAGCCAAGACTTCCTCACAGATACGCAGTATTTT.

For the CDR3, the DNA is TGCAGCGTTGCCCCCAGGGCCGGGGGCACTGAAGCTTTCTTT. This gives the protein CSVAPRAGGTEAFF. This rearrangement joins TRBV29-1 to TRBJ1-1; maybe TRBD1 (5 bases). This CDR3 has 14 residues. Germline CDR1 SQVTM, CDR2 ANQGSEA. The V gene lost 4 bases and the J gene lost 4 bases, with 16 bases spanning the gap. Full variable domain (missing parts from reference TRBV29-1 and TRBJ1-1): SAVISQKPSRDICQRGTSLTIQCQVDSQVTMMFWYRQQPGQSLTLIATANQGSEATYESGFVIDKFPISRPNLTFSTLTVSNMSPEDSSIYLCSVAPRAGGTEAFFGQGTRLTVV.

The chain combines TRBV10-3 with TRBJ1-6; 8 bases line up with TRBD1. The CDR3 sequence is 17 residues long. Unmatched junction bases numbered 4, after V lost 0 bases and J lost 3 bases. The germline gives CDR1 ENHRY, CDR2 SYGVKD. The CDR3 DNA follows: TGTGCCATCAGTGAGTCGGACAGGGCCCACTATAATTCACCCCTCCACTTT. Its protein product is CAISESDRAHYNSPLHF.

This clone was seen a single time. The chain uses TRBV5-6 and TRBJ2-7; 10 bases align to TRBD2. Germline CDR1 SGHDT, CDR2 YYEEEE. The CDR3 spans 16 residues. V dropped 4 bases and J dropped 5; count of bases not matched to a gene: 12. The CDR3 is CASSALGLAIRHEQYF. As DNA, the CDR3 is TGTGCCAGCAGCGCCCTGGGACTAGCGATCCGCCACGAGCAGTACTTC.

The chain uses TRBV5-1 and TRBJ2-5; possible D gene TRBD2, 6 bases. The germline V and J ends were trimmed by 0 bases and 0 bases, with 12 bases remaining between them. The germline V gene has CDR1 SGHRS and CDR2 YFSETQ. The CDR3 is 16 amino acids. The CDR3 protein is CASSLAGLAYQETQYF. The CDR3 DNA is TGCGCCAGCAGCTTGGCCGGCCTAGCGTACCAAGAGACCCAGTACTTC.

The chain recombines TRBV28 with TRBJ2-7; the match to TRBD1 covers 7 bases. The germline V gene has CDR1 MDHEN and CDR2 SYDVKM. This CDR3 has 14 residues. Trimming at V came to 4 bases and at J to 3 bases, leaving 6 bases not matched to a gene. The CDR3 is CASSSTGTVYEQYF. As DNA, the CDR3 is TGTGCCAGCAGTTCCACAGGGACAGTCTACGAGCAGTACTTC.

V and J are TRBV4-3 and TRBJ2-2; unclear D gene. Germline V lookup: CDR1 LGHNA, CDR2 YSLEER. This CDR3 has 17 amino acids. V lost 3 bases and J 2 bases, leaving 16 bases between the germline ends. The CDR3 DNA reads TGCGCCAGCAGCCAGAGCAGATGGGCCTTAAACACCGGGGAGCTGTTTTTT. It codes for CASSQSRWALNTGELFF.

This chain joins TRBV3-1 (or the pseudogene TRBV3-2) and TRBJ2-3; D is perhaps TRBD2 (5 bases). Germline lookup yields CDR1 LGHDT and CDR2 YNNKEL (reference sequence). The V gene lost 0 bases and the J gene lost 2 bases, with 12 bases spanning the gap. This CDR3 has 16 amino acids. The CDR3 region has the DNA TGTGCCAGCAGCCAAGATGTGTACGGACTCACAGATACGCAGTATTTT. This translates into CASSQDVYGLTDTQYF.

V usage is TRBV29-1 and J usage is TRBJ2-7; 7 nucleotides line up with TRBD1. There are 15 residues in the CDR3. Germline CDR1 SQVTM, CDR2 ANQGSEA. V lost 1 base, J lost 0 bases, and 6 bases stayed unmatched. This chain's CDR3 is CSVEATGTASYEQYF. The CDR3 coding sequence is TGCAGCGTTGAAGCCACCGGGACAGCCTCCTACGAGCAGTACTTC.

The chain uses TRBV7-9 and TRBJ1-5; tentative D call: TRBD1 (6 bases). CDR1 is SEHNR and CDR2 is FQNEAQ in the germline V gene (reference sequence). With 1 base removed from V and 7 bases from J, the gap between germline ends came to 11 bases. This CDR3 region has 14 residues. This CDR3 reads CASSLDGGRQPQHF. The CDR3 nucleotides read TGTGCCAGCAGCTTAGATGGGGGGCGGCAGCCCCAGCATTTT.

The chain employs TRBV14 and TRBJ2-3; 9 nucleotides line up with TRBD2. The CDR3 extends over 17 amino acids. Losses at the gene ends were 4 bases for V and 5 bases for J; bases not matched to a gene: 13. The germline V gene encodes CDR1 SGHDN and CDR2 FVKESK. The CDR3 DNA sequence: TGTGCCAGCAGCCTACCCCTCGGCGGGGGGGCAGGAGATACGCAGTATTTT. This sequence encodes CASSLPLGGGAGDTQYF.

The rearrangement joins TRBV5-6 to TRBJ2-7, with D perhaps matching TRBD1 (5 bases). The V and J ends lost 1 base and 6 bases respectively, with 11 bases between them. The CDR3 extends over 13 amino acids. CDR1 and CDR2 (germline): SGHDT, YYEEEE. This chain's CDR3 is CASSLRTLGEQYF. The CDR3 bases are TGTGCCAGCAGCTTGAGGACATTGGGCGAGCAGTACTTC. Full variable domain (missing parts from reference TRBV5-6 and TRBJ2-7): DAGVTQSPTHLIKTRGQQVTLRCSPKSGHDTVSWYQQALGQGPQFIFQYYEEEERQRGNFPDRFSGHQFPNYSSELNVNALLLGDSALYLCASSLRTLGEQYFGPGTRLTVT.